The 15 T cell receptor beta chains reported below all come from one sample, sequenced in a study of identical twins. TCRdb called the 5' RACE reads again in MiXCR, with one record for every CDR3 protein. The table shows a few hundred thousand distinct CDR3 sequences, with roughly 8.7% occurring only once. These data were also reused for a study on yellow fever vaccine responses in identical twins.

The specimen sequenced was CD8+ T cells sorted from blood. The receptors shown here come from a woman between 18 and 29 years old in good health.

This clonotype was recorded many times. The junction does not match germline at one end; this may be a read error. The chain uses TRBV9 and TRBJ1-1; D gene uncertain. The CDR3 covers 14 residues. Germline V gene sequence: CDR1 SGDLS, CDR2 YYNGEE. The CDR3 DNA sequence: TGTGCCAGCAGCGTAAAACCGGGGAACGCTGAAGCTTTCTTT. Encoded protein: CASSVKPGNAEAFF.

This chain connects TRBV6-2 or TRBV6-3 to TRBJ1-5; weak D call: TRBD1 (6 bases). V was pared by 0 bases and J by 7 bases, with 13 bases between. The CDR3 spans 15 residues. Looked up from germline, CDR1 is MNHEY and CDR2 is SVGEGT. The DNA of the CDR3 is TGTGCCAGCAGTTACTCGGAGGGGGAGATCCAGCCCCAGCATTTT. It translates to CASSYSEGEIQPQHF.

V usage is TRBV19 and J usage is TRBJ2-3; D unresolved. V was cut by 3 bases and J by 2 bases, with 9 bases left in between. The CDR3 loop spans 14 amino acids. Germline V gives CDR1 LNHDA, CDR2 SQIVND (reference sequence). This CDR3 reads CASSISGNTDTQYF. The CDR3 nucleotides are TGTGCCAGTAGTATTTCCGGAAACACAGATACGCAGTATTTT.

Many counts were recorded for this clonotype. The chain combines TRBV5-6 with TRBJ2-2, with TRBD1 matching over 7 bases. This CDR3 is built from 15 residues. J was trimmed by 6 bases and V by 4 bases; bases with no gene match: 9. Per germline, CDR1 SGHDT and CDR2 YYEEEE. CDR3 sequence: CASSPRQGWAGELFF. In DNA form, the CDR3 reads TGTGCCAGCAGCCCCCGACAGGGCTGGGCCGGGGAGCTGTTTTTT.

This clonotype was observed at least ten times. The chain uses TRBV9 and TRBJ2-5; 9 nucleotides match TRBD2. The CDR3 length is 16 residues. CDR1 is SGDLS and CDR2 is YYNGEE in the germline V gene. V was pared by 0 bases and J by 5 bases, with 8 bases of the junction left unmatched. The CDR3 loop is CASSVASGGPQETQYF. CDR3 coding DNA: TGTGCCAGCAGCGTAGCAAGCGGGGGGCCTCAGGAGACCCAGTACTTC.

This clonotype was seen repeatedly, ten times or more. This chain uses TRBV25-1 with TRBJ2-2, with 10 positions matching TRBD2. J was trimmed by 8 bases and V by 5 bases; bases with no gene match: 2. This CDR3 contains 13 residues. CDR1 is MGHDK and CDR2 is SYGVNS in the germline V gene. The CDR3 nucleotides read TGTGCCAGCAGTCCTAGCGGGAGTGGGGAGCTGTTTTTT. As protein: CASSPSGSGELFF.

In its sample, this clonotype was seen a few times. The V gene is TRBV11-2, the J gene TRBJ2-1, with D unclear. Trimming pared 5 bases from V and 8 bases from J, leaving 13 bases between. The germline CDR1 and CDR2 sequences are SGHAT and FQNNGV. The CDR3 spans 13 residues. The CDR3 here is CASSEIIRDEQFF. The CDR3 DNA follows: TGTGCCAGCAGCGAAATTATAAGGGATGAGCAGTTCTTC.

This clonotype has just a few counts. This chain uses TRBV11-1 with TRBJ1-2, with 7 bases that match TRBD1. Germline trimming cut 4 bases from V and 0 bases from J; bases unmatched to any gene: 14. Germline assignment: CDR1 SGHAT and CDR2 FQDESV (reference sequence). The CDR3 is 18 residues long. The CDR3 coding sequence is TGTGCCAGCAGCTCTTTATATGAAGACGGGACAGCTAACTATGGCTACACCTTC. This encodes CASSSLYEDGTANYGYTF. The complete variable domain, with remaining parts taken from reference TRBV11-1 and TRBJ1-2, reads EAEVAQSPRYKITEKSQAVAFWCDPISGHATLYWYRQILGQGPELLVQFQDESVVDDSQLPKDRFSAERLKGVDSTLKIQPAELGDSAMYLCASSSLYEDGTANYGYTFGSGTRLTVV.

In this sample, this clonotype turned up a few times. This chain connects TRBV13 to TRBJ2-7, with D possibly being TRBD1 or TRBD2 (5 bases each). The V gene lost 5 bases and the J gene lost 6 bases, with 20 bases spanning the gap. CDR3 size: 15 residues. Germline V gene data show CDR1 as PRHDT and CDR2 as FYEKMQ (reference sequence). CDR3 sequence: CASSAGTEDLSEQYF. The CDR3, as DNA: TGTGCCAGCAGCGCCGGGACGGAGGACTTGAGCGAGCAGTACTTC.

This clonotype was detected ten times or more. V usage is TRBV5-1 and J usage is TRBJ1-1, with D perhaps matching TRBD1 (6 bases). The CDR3 is 11 residues long. Trimming left V 4 bases short and J 8 bases short, with 9 bases between. Germline CDR1 reads SGHRS; CDR2 reads YFSETQ. The CDR3 DNA follows: TGCGCCAGCAGCACGGGGACAGAAGCTTTCTTT. It yields the protein CASSTGTEAFF. Together with reference TRBV5-1 and TRBJ1-1, the CDR3 gives the full variable domain: KAGVTQTPRYLIKTRGQQVTLSCSPISGHRSVSWYQQTPGQGLQFLFEYFSETQRNKGNFPGRFSGRQFSNSRSEMNVSTLELGDSALYLCASSTGTEAFFGQGTRLTVV.

This chain connects TRBV10-3 to TRBJ1-1, with D unclear. Per the germline V gene, CDR1 is ENHRY and CDR2 is SYGVKD. The CDR3 has 15 amino acids. V was clipped by 2 bases and J by 0 bases, with 10 bases between them. The chain's CDR3 is CAISEAPGVNTEAFF. Written as DNA, the CDR3 is TGTGCCATCAGTGAGGCCCCCGGGGTGAACACTGAAGCTTTCTTT.

V gene TRBV11-2 combines with J gene TRBJ1-2, with 7 bases lining up with TRBD1. Germline-derived CDR1 and CDR2 are SGHAT and FQNNGV. The CDR3 is 15 amino acids. After removal of 4 bases from V and 5 bases from J, the junction contained 10 bases not matched to a gene. The CDR3 reads CASSSSGGFFYGYTF. CDR3 coding DNA: TGTGCCAGCAGCTCATCAGGGGGGTTTTTTTATGGCTACACCTTC.

This clonotype was picked up many times. The V call is TRBV6-1, the J call TRBJ2-1; 10 bases align to TRBD1. Unmatched junction bases numbered 8, after V lost 8 bases and J lost 7 bases. Per the germline V gene, CDR1 is MNHNS and CDR2 is SASEGT. This CDR3 has 14 residues. The CDR3 is CASARDRGWNEQFF. CDR3 sequence (DNA): TGTGCCAGCGCGCGGGACAGGGGATGGAATGAGCAGTTCTTC.

This clonotype turned up a few times. The V call is TRBV4-2, the J call TRBJ2-1; 14 bases map to TRBD2. Germline loops: CDR1 LGHNA, CDR2 YNFKEQ. The junction had 7 bases not matched to a gene; V was cut back by 0 bases and J by 12 bases. The length of the CDR3 is 16 residues. CDR3 loop: CASSQDNGTSGRLQFF. As DNA, the CDR3 is TGTGCCAGCAGCCAAGATAACGGGACTAGCGGGAGATTGCAGTTCTTC.

This clonotype was observed a handful of times. V usage is TRBV12-3 or TRBV12-4 and J usage is TRBJ2-6, with no clear D. With 10 bases removed from V and 4 bases from J, the gap between germline ends came to 8 bases. This CDR3 is built from 12 residues. This CDR3 reads CATKGGANVLTF. In DNA, the CDR3 is TGTGCCACCAAAGGAGGGGCCAACGTCCTGACTTTC.